This is a list of T cell receptor beta chains from one sample in a study of human T cells and chemical hapten exposure. TCRdb re-called the RACE reads through MiXCR, storing one row per CDR3 protein. The data contain about 120,000 distinct CDR3 sequences, 9% to 13% of them seen just once; the ten biggest clones take up approximately 1.4%. The sample consisted of whole blood, taken in connection with sensitization to the hapten diphenylcyclopropenone (DPC). The receptors derive from a woman between 45 and 65 years old with alopecia areata. Some clones in this sample may be carry-over from other donors' samples. CDR3s include the opening cysteine and the closing phenylalanine or tryptophan.

J gene | V gene | CDR3 protein
TRBJ1-5 | TRBV7-8 | CASSLESGYQPQHF
TRBJ1-1 | TRBV28 | CASSQIGTKGTEAFF
TRBJ1-1 | TRBV6-1 | CASSVGEWGKGEAFF
TRBJ2-7 | TRBV28 | CASNEGFYEQYF
TRBJ1-1 | TRBV7-2 | CASSLDFSLIAFF
TRBJ2-2 | TRBV12-3/TRBV12-4 | CASSSQGANTGELFF
TRBJ2-3 | TRBV5-1 | CASSQTTDTQYF
TRBJ2-3 | TRBV27 | CASSPLVTGDYTQYF
TRBJ2-3 | TRBV5-1 | CASSSGVITDTQYF
TRBJ1-4 | TRBV6-6 | CASSYSNSNWGSRLMKKLFF
TRBJ1-2 | TRBV18 | CASSPGTGDSGYGYTF
TRBJ2-1 | TRBV24-1 | CATSDAIAGGPDEQFF
TRBJ2-3 | TRBV7-6 | CASSLDPTGDTQYF
TRBJ2-3 | TRBV7-2 | CASRAGDTQYF
TRBJ1-3 | TRBV4-1 | CASSHPGAHQGNTIYF
TRBJ2-1 | TRBV20-1 | CSAPKTGNPYNEQFF
TRBJ2-7 | TRBV10-3 | CAISGQDYEQYF
TRBJ2-5 | TRBV6-2/TRBV6-3 | CASSPGGETQYF
TRBJ2-7 | TRBV20-1 | CSATLGGPYEQYF
TRBJ2-1 | TRBV6-2/TRBV6-3 | CASSHGPILGEQFF
TRBJ2-3 | TRBV7-2 | CASSLALTSTDTQYF
TRBJ2-1 | TRBV7-9 | CASSFAGRSVGEQFF
TRBJ2-7 | TRBV20-1 | CSATGPGGTGGSYEQYF
TRBJ1-4 | TRBV5-5 | CASSLTLRGYEKLFF
TRBJ1-1 | TRBV27 | CASSLGLSMNTEAFF
TRBJ2-2 | TRBV12-3/TRBV12-4 | CASSSDRGRLTGELFF
TRBJ1-1 | TRBV2 | CASSDQWFYAEAFF
TRBJ2-3 | TRBV12-3/TRBV12-4 | CASSFGTSGGTDTQYF
TRBJ2-1 | TRBV7-7 | CASSLNPLTSGRAHEQFF
TRBJ2-5 | TRBV9 | CASSPGTGGKTQYF
TRBJ1-3 | TRBV6-6 | CASSAARPNTIYF
TRBJ1-1 | TRBV6-2/TRBV6-3 | CASSVGTGLTEAFF
TRBJ1-5 | TRBV7-2 | CASSPRGDLSNQPQHF
TRBJ2-3 | TRBV7-8 | CASSRLAVGTDTQYF
TRBJ2-1 | TRBV20-1 | CSARGLINEQFF
TRBJ2-4 | TRBV7-2 | CASSLQQNIQYF
TRBJ1-4 | TRBV18 | CASRDQPNEKLFF
TRBJ2-6 | TRBV7-6 | CASSLPPGRSGANVLTF
TRBJ1-2 | TRBV6-5 | CASSTTGGQGYTF
TRBJ2-3 | TRBV29-1 | CSVVPQSTDTQYF
TRBJ2-5 | TRBV5-1 | CASSIQETQYF
TRBJ2-2 | TRBV29-1 | CSVGDRGVAGELFF